This T cell receptor (beta chain) is drawn from a study of blood T cell repertoires in COVID-19. Across the study: Acute and convalescent COVID-19 samples came from the United States, Italy and Spain. T cells, B-cell-depleted T cells, or PBMCs provided the cDNA or gDNA that served as material.

Profiling relied on immunoSEQ multiplex PCR, and the TCRdb table lists in-frame clones only, not all of them. This sample has about 300,000 clones, with roughly 87% found just once. Cohorts were assigned according to the clinical history that participants reported. Recovered participants had two consecutive negative NP/OP PCR tests, healthcare professional clearance, or symptom resolution. The germline gives CDR1 MGHRA, CDR2 YSYEKL. The CDR3 loop spans 14 amino acids. Trimming at V came to 4 bases and at J to 7 bases, leaving 8 bases not matched to a gene. The sequence came from a woman in her 30s who had recovered from COVID-19. Sequenced sample: PBMCs or T cells enriched from blood (not recorded which). The rearrangement joins TRBV4-1 to TRBJ2-7; 9 bases fit TRBD2. In DNA form, the CDR3 reads TGCGCCAGCAGCCCGACCGCGGGGGGGCGAGAGCAGTACTTC. Translated, it gives CASSPTAGGREQYF.